The clone carrying this TCR beta chain rates as medium-sized. Its antigen is unknown. Amplification of TRBV12-4/TRBJ1-2 clonotypes used adaptor-ligated barcode primers. Each CDR3 protein gets one entry after TCRdb re-called the multiplex PCR reads with MiXCR. The table includes about 1,100 distinct CDR3 sequences, 0.7% to 0.9% detected once. Points from the study as a whole: Tumor memory CD4+ T cell TCR gene usage was found to cluster with blood and lymph node memory CD4+ cells and with lymph node naive CD4+ cells.

The sorted Tregs were CD4+CD25+CD127-/low cells. This CDR3 region has 14 residues. V was clipped by 5 bases and J by 9 bases, with 19 bases between them. J is TRBJ1-2 and V is TRBV12-3 or TRBV12-4; D is possibly TRBD1 (5 bases). The source material was Tregs sorted from blood. The TCR originated in a female donor with breast cancer. CDR3 residues: CASSDTGLVYSYTF. CDR3 sequence (DNA): TGTGCCAGCAGTGATACGGGACTGGTATATAGCTACACCTTC.